This section outlines one T cell receptor beta chain sequence together with its context. This sample stems from a study of blood T cell repertoires in COVID-19. Study-wide background: Donors in the United States, Italy and Spain gave samples during acute or convalescent COVID-19. Sample material is recorded as cDNA or gDNA derived from T cells, B-cell-depleted T cells, or PBMCs.

V was clipped by 4 bases and J by 6 bases, with 12 bases between them. In germline, CDR1 is MNHEY, CDR2 SMNVEV (reference sequence). The CDR3 is 13 residues long. Per the original methods: Estimation of nucleated cell counts was performed using reference gene primer amplification. Sequencing used immunoSEQ multiplex PCR; TCRdb keeps in-frame clones, though not all of them. The V and J calls and the clone size are those of that table, but D and trimming were determined from the DNA. The data hold 140,000 or so clones, with about 87% observed a single time. The receptor's source is a woman in her forties or fifties with active or convalescent COVID-19. The material sequenced was peripheral blood. The chain combines TRBV27 with TRBJ1-2; D is unresolved. CDR3 loop: CASSSWEENGYTF. The DNA for the CDR3 is TGTGCCAGCAGTTCTTGGGAGGAGAATGGCTACACCTTC.